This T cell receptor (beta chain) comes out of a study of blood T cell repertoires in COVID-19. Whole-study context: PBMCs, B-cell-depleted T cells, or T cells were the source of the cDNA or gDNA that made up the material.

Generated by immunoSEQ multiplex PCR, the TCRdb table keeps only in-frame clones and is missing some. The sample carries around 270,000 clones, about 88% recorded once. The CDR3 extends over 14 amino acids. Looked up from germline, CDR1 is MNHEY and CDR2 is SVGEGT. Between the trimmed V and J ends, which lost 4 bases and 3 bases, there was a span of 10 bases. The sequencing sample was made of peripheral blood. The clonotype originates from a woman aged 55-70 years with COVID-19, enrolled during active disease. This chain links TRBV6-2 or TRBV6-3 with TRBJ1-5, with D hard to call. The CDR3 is CASSWSGSNQPQHF. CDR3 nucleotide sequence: TGTGCCAGCAGTTGGTCGGGTTCCAATCAGCCCCAGCATTTT.